Included here is one T cell receptor (beta chain) sequence, with context. Its antigen is unidentified. This record comes from a study of chemoradiotherapy in HPV16-positive cancers. TCRdb keeps only in-frame clones here, not all; method: immunoSEQ multiplex PCR. The sample contains 6,500 or so clones, around 87% of which appear only once. Study-wide points: Non-HPV-specific T cells did not expand in tumors during treatment, whereas candidate HPV-specific clones and E7-related motifs did.

Germline V gene lookup returns CDR1 LNHDA and CDR2 SQIVND (reference sequence). V lost 5 bases, J lost 6 bases, and 7 bases stayed unmatched. The CDR3 sequence is 14 residues long. The genes are TRBV19 and TRBJ1-2, with 9 bases aligning to TRBD1. The clonotype was recovered from a human donor with HPV-associated anogenital cancer. The sequenced sample was tumor tissue, obtained from a patient who underwent chemoradiotherapy. This CDR3 is CASSPLDRGDGYTF. As DNA, the CDR3 is TGTGCCAGTAGTCCCCTAGACAGGGGGGATGGCTACACCTTC.